The text below deals with one TCR beta chain. V lost 4 bases and J lost 10; bases outside the gene matches: 6. The CDR3 covers 14 residues. Germline loops: CDR1 MDHEN, CDR2 SYDVKM. This sample is drawn from a study of blood T cell repertoires in COVID-19. As for the study in general: Some COVID-19 samples were acute and others convalescent; all came from the United States, Italy and Spain.

Data came from immunoSEQ multiplex PCR; TCRdb stores just in-frame clones and leaves some out. Of about 110,000 clones listed, 76% are singletons. While infection was still active, Seattle patients were enrolled and then followed longitudinally. This clonotype was obtained from an elderly man with COVID-19, enrolled during active disease. The J gene is TRBJ1-6, the V gene TRBV28; 8 positions match TRBD1. The sequenced material came from peripheral blood. This chain's CDR3 is CASSSGTGGSPLHF. DNA of the CDR3: TGTGCCAGCAGTTCCGGGACAGGCGGATCACCCCTCCACTTT.